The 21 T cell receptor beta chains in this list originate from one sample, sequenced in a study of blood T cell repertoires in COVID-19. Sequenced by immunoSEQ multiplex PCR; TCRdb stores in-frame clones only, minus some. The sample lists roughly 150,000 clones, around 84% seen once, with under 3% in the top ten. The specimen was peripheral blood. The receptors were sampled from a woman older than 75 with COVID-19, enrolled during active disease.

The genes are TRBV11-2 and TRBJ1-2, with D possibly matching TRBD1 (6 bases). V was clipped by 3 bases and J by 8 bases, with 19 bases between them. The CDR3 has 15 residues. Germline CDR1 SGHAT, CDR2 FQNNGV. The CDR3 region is CASSFQNTGSDGYTF. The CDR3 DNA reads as TGTGCCAGCAGCTTTCAGAACACAGGGTCGGACGGCTACACCTTC.

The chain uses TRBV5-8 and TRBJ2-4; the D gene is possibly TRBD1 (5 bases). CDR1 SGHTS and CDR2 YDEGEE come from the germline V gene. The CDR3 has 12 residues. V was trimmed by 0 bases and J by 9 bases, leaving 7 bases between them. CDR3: CASSLEQVIQYF. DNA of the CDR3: TGTGCCAGCAGCTTGGAACAGGTCATTCAGTACTTC.

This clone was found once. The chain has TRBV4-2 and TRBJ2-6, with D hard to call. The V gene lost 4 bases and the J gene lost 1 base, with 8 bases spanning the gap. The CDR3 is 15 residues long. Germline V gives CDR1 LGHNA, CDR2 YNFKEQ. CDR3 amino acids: CASSLLGSGANVLTF. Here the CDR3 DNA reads TGTGCCAGCAGCCTCCTCGGGTCTGGGGCCAACGTCCTGACTTTC.

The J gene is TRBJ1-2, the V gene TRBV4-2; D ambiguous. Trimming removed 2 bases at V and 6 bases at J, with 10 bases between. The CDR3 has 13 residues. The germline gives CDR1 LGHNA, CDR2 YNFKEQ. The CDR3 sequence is CASSQTVEDGYTF. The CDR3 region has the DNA TGTGCCAGCAGCCAAACGGTGGAGGATGGCTACACCTTC.

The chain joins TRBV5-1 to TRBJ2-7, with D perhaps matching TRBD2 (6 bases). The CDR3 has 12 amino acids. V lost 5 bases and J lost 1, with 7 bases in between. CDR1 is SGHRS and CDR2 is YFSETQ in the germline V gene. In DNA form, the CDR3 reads TGCGCCAGCAGTGGGGGGTCCTACGAGCAGTACTTC. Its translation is CASSGGSYEQYF.

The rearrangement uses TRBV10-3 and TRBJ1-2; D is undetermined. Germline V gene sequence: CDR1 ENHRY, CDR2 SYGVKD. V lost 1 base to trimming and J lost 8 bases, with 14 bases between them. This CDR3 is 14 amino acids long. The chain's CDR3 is CAISEYRDLGGYTF. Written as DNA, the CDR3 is TGTGCCATCAGTGAGTACCGGGATCTGGGCGGCTACACCTTC.

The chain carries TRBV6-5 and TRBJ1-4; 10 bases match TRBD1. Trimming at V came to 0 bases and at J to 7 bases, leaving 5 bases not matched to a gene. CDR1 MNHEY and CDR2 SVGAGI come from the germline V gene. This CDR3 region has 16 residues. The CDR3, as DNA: TGTGCCAGCAGTTACTCGAAAGGGACAGGGGTTGAAAAACTGTTTTTT. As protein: CASSYSKGTGVEKLFF.

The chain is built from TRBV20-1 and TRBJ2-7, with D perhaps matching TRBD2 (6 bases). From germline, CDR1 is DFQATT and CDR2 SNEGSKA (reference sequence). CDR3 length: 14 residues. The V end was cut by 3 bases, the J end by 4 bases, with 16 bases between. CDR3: CSASRASVSYEQYF. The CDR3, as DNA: TGCAGTGCTAGTAGGGCTAGCGTATCTTACGAGCAGTACTTC.

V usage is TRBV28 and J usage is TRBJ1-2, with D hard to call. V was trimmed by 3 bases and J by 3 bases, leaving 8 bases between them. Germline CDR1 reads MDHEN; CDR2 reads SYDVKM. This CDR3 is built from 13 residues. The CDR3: CASSFSMDYGYTF. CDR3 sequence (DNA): TGTGCCAGCAGTTTCAGTATGGACTATGGCTACACCTTC.

The chain's CDR3 is CSASETSGKNIQYF. The CDR3 DNA reads TGCAGTGCTAGTGAGACTAGCGGGAAAAACATTCAGTACTTC. V and J are TRBV20-1 and TRBJ2-4; 10 bases are shared with TRBD2. CDR1 and CDR2 from the germline V gene are DFQATT and SNEGSKA (reference sequence). CDR3 size: 14 residues. J lost 4 bases, V lost 3 bases, and 3 bases had no gene match.

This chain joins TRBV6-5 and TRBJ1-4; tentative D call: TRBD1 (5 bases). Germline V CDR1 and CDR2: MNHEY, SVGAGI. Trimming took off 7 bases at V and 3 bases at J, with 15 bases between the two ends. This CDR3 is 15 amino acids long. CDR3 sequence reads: CASTLGPGPNEKLFF. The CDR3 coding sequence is TGTGCCAGCACCCTTGGCCCAGGGCCTAATGAAAAACTGTTTTTT.

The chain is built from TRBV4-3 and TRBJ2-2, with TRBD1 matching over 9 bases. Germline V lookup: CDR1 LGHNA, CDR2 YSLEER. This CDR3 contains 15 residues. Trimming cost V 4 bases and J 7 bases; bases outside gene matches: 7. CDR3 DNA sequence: TGCGCCAGCAGCCCCCGGACAGGGGAGGTCGGGGAGCTGTTTTTT. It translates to CASSPRTGEVGELFF.

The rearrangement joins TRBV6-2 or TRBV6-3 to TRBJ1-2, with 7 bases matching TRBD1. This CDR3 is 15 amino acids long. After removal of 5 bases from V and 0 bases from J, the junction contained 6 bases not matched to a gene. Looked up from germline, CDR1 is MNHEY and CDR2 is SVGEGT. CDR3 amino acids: CASSQGQKTNYGYTF. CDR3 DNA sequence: TGTGCCAGCAGTCAGGGACAGAAAACTAACTATGGCTACACCTTC.

The CDR3 DNA follows: TGTGCCAGCTCCCGTGCCGGGACAGGCTCTTTTAACTATGGCTACACCTTC. Translation: CASSRAGTGSFNYGYTF. The chain has TRBV28 and TRBJ1-2, with 8 bases that match TRBD1. Germline V CDR1 and CDR2: MDHEN, SYDVKM. This CDR3 region has 17 residues. With 8 bases clipped from V and 1 base from J, the junction kept 15 bases outside the gene matches.

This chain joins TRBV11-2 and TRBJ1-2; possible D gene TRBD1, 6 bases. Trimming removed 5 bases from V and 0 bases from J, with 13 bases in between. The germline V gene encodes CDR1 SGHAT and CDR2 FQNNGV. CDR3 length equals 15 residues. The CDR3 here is CASSPGQLPNYGYTF. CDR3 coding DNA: TGTGCCAGCAGCCCCGGACAGCTTCCTAACTATGGCTACACCTTC.

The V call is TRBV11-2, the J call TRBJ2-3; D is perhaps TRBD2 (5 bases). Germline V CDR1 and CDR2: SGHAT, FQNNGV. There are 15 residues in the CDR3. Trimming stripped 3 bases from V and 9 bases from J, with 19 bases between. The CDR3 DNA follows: TGTGCCAGCAGCTTCATGAAGTCCGACACGGGGACGCAGTATTTT. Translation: CASSFMKSDTGTQYF.

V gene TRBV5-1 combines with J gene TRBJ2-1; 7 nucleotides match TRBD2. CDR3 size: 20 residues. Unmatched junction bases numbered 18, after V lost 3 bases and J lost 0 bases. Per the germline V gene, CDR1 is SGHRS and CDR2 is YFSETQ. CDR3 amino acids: CASSSGVLAPIRSSYNEQFF. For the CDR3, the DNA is TGCGCCAGCAGCTCTGGAGTACTAGCGCCGATACGGAGCTCCTACAATGAGCAGTTCTTC.

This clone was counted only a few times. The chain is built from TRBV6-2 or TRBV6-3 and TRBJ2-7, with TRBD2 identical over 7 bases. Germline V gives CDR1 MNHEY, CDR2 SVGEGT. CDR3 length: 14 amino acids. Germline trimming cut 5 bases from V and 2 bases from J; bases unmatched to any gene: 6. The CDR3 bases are TGTGCCAGCAGTAGAACGGGACTAACCTACGAGCAGTACTTC. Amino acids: CASSRTGLTYEQYF.

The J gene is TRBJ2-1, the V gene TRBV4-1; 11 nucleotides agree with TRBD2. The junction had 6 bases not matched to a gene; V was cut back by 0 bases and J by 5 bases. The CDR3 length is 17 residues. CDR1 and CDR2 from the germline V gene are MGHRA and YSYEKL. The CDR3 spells CASSQDTLAGVHNEQFF. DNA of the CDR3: TGCGCCAGCAGCCAAGACACACTAGCGGGAGTCCACAATGAGCAGTTCTTC.

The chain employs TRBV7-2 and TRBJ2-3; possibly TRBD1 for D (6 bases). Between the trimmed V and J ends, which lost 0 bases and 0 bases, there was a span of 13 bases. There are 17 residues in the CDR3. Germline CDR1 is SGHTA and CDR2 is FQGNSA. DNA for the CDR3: TGTGCCAGCAGCTTAGCGGGACACCAACTAAGCACAGATACGCAGTATTTT. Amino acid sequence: CASSLAGHQLSTDTQYF.

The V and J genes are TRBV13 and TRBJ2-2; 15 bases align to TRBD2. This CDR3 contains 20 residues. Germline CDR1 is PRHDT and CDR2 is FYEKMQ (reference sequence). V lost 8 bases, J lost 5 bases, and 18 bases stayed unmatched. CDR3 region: CASLVNPGLAGGSRTGELFF. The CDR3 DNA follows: TGTGCCAGCCTTGTTAATCCGGGACTAGCGGGAGGATCGAGGACCGGGGAGCTGTTTTTT. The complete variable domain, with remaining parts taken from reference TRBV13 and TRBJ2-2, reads AAGVIQSPRHLIKEKRETATLKCYPIPRHDTVYWYQQGPGQDPQFLISFYEKMQSDKGSIPDRFSAQQFSDYHSELNMSSLELGDSALYFCASLVNPGLAGGSRTGELFFGEGSRLTVL.